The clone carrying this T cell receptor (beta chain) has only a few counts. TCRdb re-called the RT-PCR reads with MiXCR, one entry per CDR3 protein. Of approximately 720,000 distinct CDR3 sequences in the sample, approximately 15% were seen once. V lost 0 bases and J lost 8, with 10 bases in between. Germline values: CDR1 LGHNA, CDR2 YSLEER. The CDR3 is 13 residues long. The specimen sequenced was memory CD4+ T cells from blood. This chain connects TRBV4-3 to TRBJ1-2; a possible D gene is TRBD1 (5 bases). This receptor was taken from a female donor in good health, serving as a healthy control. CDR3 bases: TGCGCCAGCAGCCAAGAGGGGGGACGGGGCTACACCTTC. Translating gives CASSQEGGRGYTF.